One T cell receptor beta chain is described in this entry. Its antigen is currently unknown. V lost 5 bases and J 0 bases, leaving 14 bases between the germline ends. CDR3 length: 16 residues. From germline, CDR1 is LNHDA and CDR2 SQIVND (reference sequence). The data originate from a study of T cell responses to AZD1222 COVID-19 vaccine. As for the study in general: Second doses that came at about 4 or about 12 weeks were put together. Study-level points and caveats: Without day 14 samples, only post-peak T cell repertoires were studied. Recipients of AZD1222 seropositive at baseline numbered only 5 or 6. Spike-specific TCR breadth and depth went up after people got two AZD1222 doses.

Libraries were prepared by immunoSEQ multiplex PCR; TCRdb keeps only in-frame clonotypes and omits some of them. In the table there are tens of thousands of clones, 85% of which are singletons. Sequencing used peripheral blood, obtained on day 0 of AZD1222 vaccination. The V call is TRBV19, the J call TRBJ1-3, with D maybe TRBD1 (6 bases). The clonotype originates from an adult in good health. The CDR3 nucleotides read TGTGCCAGTAGTGCCCTCAGGGGCAGCTCTGGAAACACCATATATTTT. This sequence encodes CASSALRGSSGNTIYF. Full variable domain (remainder filled in from reference TRBV19 and TRBJ1-3): DGGITQSPKYLFRKEGQNVTLSCEQNLNHDAMYWYRQDPGQGLRLIYYSQIVNDFQKGDIAEGYSVSREKKESFPLTVTSAQKNPTAFYLCASSALRGSSGNTIYFGEGSWLTVV.